These 17 T cell receptor beta chains originate from one sample sequenced in a study of T cells in Graves' hyperthyroidism and ophthalmopathy (dated by TCRdb to about 2019). Library method: multiplex PCR. These reads were obtained on an Illumina HiSeq 2000. TCR beta CDR3 regions were amplified from RNA transcripts. A first-round RT-PCR of the TCR CDR3 used the HTBI primer set with the Qiagen OneStep RT-PCR kit. TCRdb passed the public sequencing reads through fastp at Q25 and MiXCR, retaining productive beta sequences. When rows share a CDR3 protein, they turn into one entry using the most common DNA and genes. The sample table holds 480,000 or so distinct CDR3 sequences, of which about 46% were seen once. The ten largest make up about two fifths of the sample. The sequencing sample was made of peripheral blood or thyroid tissue (not recorded which). These receptors were collected from an adult woman with Graves' disease, either hyperthyroidism or ophthalmopathy (not recorded which).

This chain uses TRBV29-1 with TRBJ2-7, with a tentative D call TRBD1 (6 bases). This CDR3 comprises 14 residues. Germline CDR1 is SQVTM and CDR2 is ANQGSEA. V gave up 0 bases and J gave up 1 base, with 10 bases separating them. CDR3 DNA sequence: TGCAGCGTTGAAGAGGCAGGGGTGTCCTACGAGCAGTACTTC. Translation gives CSVEEAGVSYEQYF.

The sample holds many counts of this clonotype. The chain carries TRBV28 and TRBJ1-2; no clear D gene. Between the trimmed V and J ends, which lost 5 bases and 3 bases, there was a span of 7 bases. This CDR3 is 12 amino acids long. Germline CDR1 and CDR2: MDHEN and SYDVKM. The CDR3 DNA reads TGTGCCAGCAGTACTTCTGACTATGGCTACACCTTC. Protein: CASSTSDYGYTF.

The CDR3 region is CASSHRGGQGYQPQHF. The CDR3 DNA reads TGTGCCAGCAGCCACCGGGGAGGACAGGGTTATCAGCCCCAGCATTTT. The chain combines TRBV7-9 with TRBJ1-5, with 8 bases that match TRBD1. Germline CDR1 SEHNR, CDR2 FQNEAQ (reference sequence). CDR3 size: 16 residues. V lost 5 bases, J lost 5 bases, and 11 bases stayed unmatched. The full variable domain, rest sourced from reference TRBV7-9 and TRBJ1-5, is DTGVSQNPRHKITKRGQNVTFRCDPISEHNRLYWYRQTLGQGPEFLTYFQNEAQLEKSRLLSDRFSAERPKGSFSTLEIQRTEQGDSAMYLCASSHRGGQGYQPQHFGDGTRLSIL.

The chain employs TRBV5-6 and TRBJ2-7; TRBD1 matches 7 bases. The CDR3 totals 14 residues. The V gene's germline CDR1 is SGHDT and CDR2 YYEEEE. V shed 5 bases and J 5 bases; nucleotides not matched to a gene: 10. The CDR3 DNA reads TGTGCCAGCAGAAACAGGGGTTTGAAGGACGAGCAGTACTTC. Its translation is CASRNRGLKDEQYF.

The V call is TRBV15, the J call TRBJ2-3; maybe TRBD2 (6 bases). In germline, CDR1 is LNHNV, CDR2 YYDKDF (reference sequence). CDR3 length equals 14 residues. V lost 0 bases and J lost 6, with 10 bases in between. This chain's CDR3 is CATSREIGGDTQYF. In DNA, the CDR3 is TGTGCCACCAGCAGAGAAATAGGAGGGGATACGCAGTATTTT.

This clonotype occurred many times. This rearrangement joins TRBV20-1 to TRBJ1-2; possibly TRBD1 for D (5 bases). The CDR3 consists of 14 residues. The ends were cut back, 6 bases at V and 3 bases at J, with 17 bases in the middle. CDR1 is DFQATT, CDR2 SNEGSKA, per germline (reference sequence). The CDR3 DNA follows: TGCAGTGCCCCAGGGAGGAGGACGTACTATGGCTACACCTTC. Translating gives CSAPGRRTYYGYTF.

V gene TRBV11-2 combines with J gene TRBJ2-7; no reliable D call. Trimming took 1 base from V and 3 from J, leaving 13 bases between them. This CDR3 has 15 residues. CDR1 and CDR2 (germline): SGHAT, FQNNGV. The DNA for the CDR3 is TGTGCCAGCAGCTTAGCGCGTGGTCAGTACTACGAGCAGTACTTC. Residues: CASSLARGQYYEQYF.

Ten or more counts support this clonotype. This CDR3 reads CASSDRVGGRPYGYTF. The CDR3 DNA follows: TGTGCCAGCAGCGACCGGGTTGGGGGGCGCCCATATGGCTACACCTTC. This chain links TRBV6-1 with TRBJ1-2, with D tentatively TRBD1 (6 bases). From germline, CDR1 is MNHNS and CDR2 SASEGT. Trimming left V 6 bases short and J 5 bases short, with 22 bases between. The CDR3 sequence is 16 residues long.

The chain employs TRBV10-3 and TRBJ1-2; no firm D call. Germline V lookup: CDR1 ENHRY, CDR2 SYGVKD. V dropped 6 bases and J dropped 5 bases, with 10 bases sitting between them. The CDR3 totals 12 residues. The CDR3 DNA reads as TGTGCCATCAGGGGAGTAGAGTATGGCTACACCTTC. As protein: CAIRGVEYGYTF.

CDR3 DNA sequence: TGTGCCAGCAGCCAAGTTCTCCTCACCGGGACTAGCGGGATCTACGAGCAGTACTTC. Translation: CASSQVLLTGTSGIYEQYF. The V call is TRBV14, the J call TRBJ2-7; 13 positions agree with TRBD2. Trimming took 1 base from V and 3 from J; bases not matched to a gene: 12. Germline loops: CDR1 SGHDN, CDR2 FVKESK. The CDR3 contains 19 residues.

This chain links TRBV4-1 with TRBJ2-7; TRBD2 matches at 10 bases. J was trimmed by 0 bases and V by 3 bases; bases with no gene match: 11. CDR1 and CDR2 from the germline V gene are MGHRA and YSYEKL. The CDR3 is made up of 18 amino acids. The CDR3 sequence: CASSQVGLAEGPSYEQYF. CDR3 nucleotides: TGCGCCAGCAGCCAGGTTGGACTAGCGGAGGGACCCTCCTACGAGCAGTACTTC.

The V call is TRBV10-3, the J call TRBJ2-1; 8 bases agree with TRBD2. From germline, CDR1 is ENHRY and CDR2 SYGVKD. This CDR3 comprises 15 residues. Trimming at V came to 0 bases and at J to 8 bases, leaving 6 bases not matched to a gene. The CDR3 region is CAISESAGGWDEQFF. The DNA of the CDR3 is TGTGCCATCAGTGAGTCGGCGGGAGGATGGGATGAGCAGTTCTTC.

CDR3 sequence reads: CATSDSRVGGYGKYF. The CDR3 DNA sequence: TGTGCCACCAGTGACAGCAGGGTAGGAGGCTACGGGAAGTACTTC. The V call is TRBV24-1, the J call TRBJ2-7; either TRBD1 or TRBD2 may fit D (5 bases each). Germline loops: CDR1 KGHDR, CDR2 SFDVKD. Trimming stripped 4 bases from V and 11 bases from J, with 23 bases between. The CDR3 is made up of 15 amino acids.

This clonotype was recorded a few times. The V call is TRBV27, the J call TRBJ2-7; TRBD1 matches 12 bases. Germline trimming cut 6 bases from V and 4 bases from J; bases unmatched to any gene: 10. This CDR3 region has 16 residues. Germline V CDR1 and CDR2: MNHEY, SMNVEV (reference sequence). CDR3 coding DNA: TGTGCCAGCAGCCGGACCGGGACAGGGGGCAGGTACGAGCAGTACTTC. Protein: CASSRTGTGGRYEQYF.

This rearrangement joins TRBV5-1 to TRBJ1-4; D possibly corresponds to TRBD1 (5 bases). The germline V gene encodes CDR1 SGHRS and CDR2 YFSETQ. V was clipped by 3 bases and J by 7 bases, with 13 bases between them. CDR3 length equals 14 residues. CDR3 sequence reads: CASSYQGYGEKLFF. CDR3 DNA: TGCGCCAGCAGCTACCAGGGCTATGGTGAAAAACTGTTTTTT.

This chain uses TRBV10-3 with TRBJ2-5, with 14 bases that match TRBD2. Germline CDR1 is ENHRY and CDR2 is SYGVKD. CDR3 size: 17 residues. J lost 4 bases, V lost 11 bases, and 15 bases had no gene match. The CDR3 DNA is TGTGCCTCCTCGCACGGACTAGCGGGAGGTTTTGGAGAGACCCAGTACTTC. Translating it yields CASSHGLAGGFGETQYF.

The chain is built from TRBV20-1 and TRBJ2-5; D unclear. This CDR3 has 13 amino acids. Trimming took 1 base from V and 1 from J, leaving 7 bases between them. The germline gives CDR1 DFQATT, CDR2 SNEGSKA (reference sequence). CDR3 bases: TGCAGTGCTAGAGGTGGGCTCCAAGAGACCCAGTACTTC. Translation gives CSARGGLQETQYF.